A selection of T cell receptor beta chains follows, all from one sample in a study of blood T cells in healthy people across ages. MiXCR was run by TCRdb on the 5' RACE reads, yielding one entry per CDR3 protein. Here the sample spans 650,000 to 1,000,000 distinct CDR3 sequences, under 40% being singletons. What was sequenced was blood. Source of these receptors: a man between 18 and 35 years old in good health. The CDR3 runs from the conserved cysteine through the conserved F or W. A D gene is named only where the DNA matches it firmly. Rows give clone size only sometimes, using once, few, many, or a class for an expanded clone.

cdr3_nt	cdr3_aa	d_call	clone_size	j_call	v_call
TGCAGTGCCCCCCGAGCAGGGGATCGTGAAAAACTGTTTTTT	CSAPRAGDREKLFF	-	few	TRBJ1-4	TRBV20-1
TGCAGTGGGACTAGCGGGAGGAGCTCCTACAATGAGCAGTTCTTC	CSGTSGRSSYNEQFF	TRBD2	-	TRBJ2-1	TRBV29-1
TGCGCCAGCAGCACCGAGGAAGCGAGTGAGACCCAGTTCTTC	CASSTEEASETQFF	-	-	TRBJ2-1	TRBV5-1
TGTGCCAGCAGTGTATTCAGGGGAGAGACCCAGTACTTC	CASSVFRGETQYF	-	few	TRBJ2-5	TRBV27
TGTGCCAGCAGACGAGGGACAGGGGCAGGAGAAGAGACCCAGTACTTC	CASRRGTGAGEETQYF	TRBD1	-	TRBJ2-5	TRBV28
TGTGCCAGCAGATCTCCGGGACAGATGAACACTGAAGCTTTCTTT	CASRSPGQMNTEAFF	TRBD1	once	TRBJ1-1	TRBV28
TGTGCCAGCAGTCCACACGGTTCGAACACCGGGGAGCTGTTTTTT	CASSPHGSNTGELFF	-	-	TRBJ2-2	TRBV7-3
TGTGCCATCAGTGAGTTCGGGAATCGAGAGACCCAGTACTTC	CAISEFGNRETQYF	-	-	TRBJ2-5	TRBV10-3
TGCAGTGCTTTGACCCCTCCTAATGAAAAACTGTTTTTT	CSALTPPNEKLFF	-	-	TRBJ1-4	TRBV20-1
TGTGCCAGCAGTTACACGGACAGGGTTCCAAGGGGGCAGTACTTC	CASSYTDRVPRGQYF	TRBD1	once	TRBJ2-5	TRBV27
TGTGCCAGCAGCCCTCTACAGGGTCCCTCCTACGAGCAGTACTTC	CASSPLQGPSYEQYF	-	-	TRBJ2-7	TRBV7-7
TGCGCCAGCGGCCTGTATTGGGACAGATATAGCAATCAGCCCCAGCATTTT	CASGLYWDRYSNQPQHF	TRBD1	once	TRBJ1-5	TRBV4-3
TGTGCCAGCAGTCCGCAGGTCCTGAACACTGAAGCTTTCTTT	CASSPQVLNTEAFF	-	-	TRBJ1-1	TRBV28
TGCGCCAGCAGCCCTGAACCGGGTTCACCCCTCCACTTT	CASSPEPGSPLHF	-	-	TRBJ1-6	TRBV5-1
TGCGCCAGCAGCCAAGATAGGAAAAGAGTAAACACTGAAGCTTTCTTT	CASSQDRKRVNTEAFF	-	few	TRBJ1-1	TRBV4-1
TGTGCCAGCAGCAAAGAGTGGCCAGGGGGAGGTCCTAACTATGGCTACACCTTC	CASSKEWPGGGPNYGYTF	-	-	TRBJ1-2	TRBV21-1
TGCAGCGTTAAGGGGACTAGCGGGACGGAGACCCAGTACTTC	CSVKGTSGTETQYF	TRBD2	once	TRBJ2-5	TRBV29-1
TGTGCCAGCAGCTGGGGACAGGGGCAAGAGACCCAGTACTTC	CASSWGQGQETQYF	TRBD1	-	TRBJ2-5	TRBV3-1
TGCAGTGCCCCCGGACAGGACTATGGCTACACCTTC	CSAPGQDYGYTF	TRBD1	few	TRBJ1-2	TRBV20-1
TGCGCCAGCAGCGGGCAGGGGCAGTTTAACTATGGCTACACCTTC	CASSGQGQFNYGYTF	-	-	TRBJ1-2	TRBV4-1
TGCAGCACAAAGGGGCTAGCGGGGGCCTTGGGGGATGAGCAGTTCTTC	CSTKGLAGALGDEQFF	TRBD2	few	TRBJ2-1	TRBV20-1
TGCAGTGCTAGGACAGGGATGGGGAACACTGAAGCTTTCTTT	CSARTGMGNTEAFF	TRBD1	-	TRBJ1-1	TRBV20-1
TGTGCCAGCAGCCCTCTGGACAGGGGAAGCGATCAGCCCCAGCATTTT	CASSPLDRGSDQPQHF	TRBD1	-	TRBJ1-5	TRBV6-2/TRBV6-3
TGTGCCTGGAGCCCCGGACAGGGTGGCGGCTACACCTTC	CAWSPGQGGGYTF	TRBD1	-	TRBJ1-2	TRBV30
TGTGCCAGCAGTAGCAACACAGGGGGCGAGCAGTACTTC	CASSSNTGGEQYF	TRBD1	-	TRBJ2-7	TRBV6-6
TGTGCCAGCAGCGTGGGCCAGGGCAATCATGAGCAGTTCTTC	CASSVGQGNHEQFF	-	-	TRBJ2-1	TRBV5-6
TGTGCCAGCAGCTTAACCGACACACCGCATTCACCCCTCCACTTT	CASSLTDTPHSPLHF	-	-	TRBJ1-6	TRBV7-3
TGTGCCAGCAGCCAAGTAGGTGGGCGTGAGACAGGTGAAGCTTTCTTT	CASSQVGGRETGEAFF	-	-	TRBJ1-1	TRBV4-2
TGTGCCAGCAGTTTAGTCGAGGGGTTTGAGCAGTTCTTC	CASSLVEGFEQFF	-	many	TRBJ2-1	TRBV12-3/TRBV12-4
TGTGCCAGCAGCTGGGGACAGCCTCAAGAGACCCAGTTCTTC	CASSWGQPQETQFF	TRBD1	once	TRBJ2-1	TRBV7-2
TGTGCCAGCAGCTTACCGGGTAGGGACAAAGATCAGCCCCAGCATTTT	CASSLPGRDKDQPQHF	-	few	TRBJ1-5	TRBV7-2
TGTGCCAGCAGCCTGTCCGGGACAGGTGACTATGGCTACACCTTC	CASSLSGTGDYGYTF	TRBD1	few	TRBJ1-2	TRBV4-2
TGTGCTAGCAGTCTAGAATGGGGGAGTGAGCAGTTCTTC	CASSLEWGSEQFF	-	few	TRBJ2-1	TRBV7-7
TGTGCCAGCAGCCAGGACAGGGGATCTGGAAACACCATATATTTT	CASSQDRGSGNTIYF	TRBD1	few	TRBJ1-3	TRBV14
TGTGCCAGCAGCTTAGAGTCCCCTCTTGATACGCAGTATTTT	CASSLESPLDTQYF	-	-	TRBJ2-3	TRBV7-2
TGTGCCATCAGCACGGGAGAAGAGAGGATTACGGGCTACACCTTC	CAISTGEERITGYTF	-	-	TRBJ1-2	TRBV10-3
TGTGCCAGCAGTGATGTTACGGGGGCGGAGACCCAGTACTTC	CASSDVTGAETQYF	-	-	TRBJ2-5	TRBV25-1
TGCAGCGGCAGAGGGAACAATGAGCAGTACTTC	CSGRGNNEQYF	-	-	TRBJ2-5	TRBV29-1
TGTGCCAGCAGTTACGGGACGCCGAACACCGGGGAGCTGTTTTTT	CASSYGTPNTGELFF	-	few	TRBJ2-2	TRBV6-5
TGTGCCAGCAGTTCCCAGGGACATCTGAACACTGAAGCTTTCTTT	CASSSQGHLNTEAFF	-	-	TRBJ1-1	TRBV12-3/TRBV12-4
TGTGCCAGCAGCCACGCGCAGGGAACAACTAATGAAAAACTGTTTTTT	CASSHAQGTTNEKLFF	-	few	TRBJ1-4	TRBV13
TGTGCCAGCAGTCCGACCGGACAGGGACAAGCTTTCTTT	CASSPTGQGQAFF	TRBD1	-	TRBJ1-1	TRBV12-3/TRBV12-4